The rows below give T cell receptor beta chains drawn from one sample of a study of T cells in Graves' hyperthyroidism and ophthalmopathy. Via MiXCR, TCRdb re-called the multiplex PCR reads, giving one row per CDR3 protein. The sample carries roughly 350,000 distinct CDR3 sequences, approximately 14% recorded once. Sample: blood. The receptors come from a woman aged 40 to 55 with Graves' ophthalmopathy. Both conserved end residues are trimmed from each CDR3. The size entry is marked missing in some rows and otherwise reads once, few, many or a size class.

clone size: many
V gene: TRBV24-1
CDR3 protein: ATSDFRGGGGNEQF

clone size: few
V gene: TRBV20-1
CDR3 protein: SARDLRAIYNEQF

clone size: many
V gene: TRBV2
CDR3 protein: ASSEGGLGLYEQY

clone size: many
V gene: TRBV2
CDR3 protein: ASRAELGLAISYNEQF

clone size: many
V gene: TRBV12-3/TRBV12-4
CDR3 protein: ASSDQGYEKLF

clone size: .
V gene: TRBV4-1
CDR3 protein: ASSRPDRGNNSPLH

clone size: few
V gene: TRBV29-1
CDR3 protein: SVLGRDEKLF

clone size: once
V gene: TRBV11-2
CDR3 protein: ASSSSGGSDEQF

clone size: few
V gene: TRBV20-1
CDR3 protein: SARWDRGPGDTQY

clone size: many
V gene: TRBV7-8
CDR3 protein: ASSLRDRGSGYT

clone size: .
V gene: TRBV12-3/TRBV12-4
CDR3 protein: ASSLVGPGDIVYGYT

clone size: many
V gene: TRBV19
CDR3 protein: ASSLAGASNQPQH

clone size: many
V gene: TRBV2
CDR3 protein: ASSEATGGDTEAF

clone size: .
V gene: TRBV20-1
CDR3 protein: SARDRPRAPGTEAF

clone size: many
V gene: TRBV20-1
CDR3 protein: SAHDLTSGMRNEQF

clone size: few
V gene: TRBV7-9
CDR3 protein: ASSAGRGSYEQY

clone size: .
V gene: TRBV18
CDR3 protein: ASSPRRNTGELF

clone size: many
V gene: TRBV10-2
CDR3 protein: ASSEPAYTQY

clone size: few
V gene: TRBV5-1
CDR3 protein: ASSLGGTEDYNEQF

clone size: many
V gene: TRBV2
CDR3 protein: ASSEGQGNQPQH

clone size: .
V gene: TRBV5-6
CDR3 protein: ASSFRRHRTNYGYT

clone size: many
V gene: TRBV2
CDR3 protein: ASKTGQGRSNEKLF

clone size: many
V gene: TRBV25-1
CDR3 protein: ASSDYTTYEQY

clone size: many
V gene: TRBV12-3/TRBV12-4
CDR3 protein: ASLNTEAF

clone size: .
V gene: TRBV6-1
CDR3 protein: ASRGSGREQF

clone size: many
V gene: TRBV25-1
CDR3 protein: ASSVQGKIYEQY

clone size: many
V gene: TRBV12-3/TRBV12-4
CDR3 protein: ASAPRRPQETQY

clone size: .
V gene: TRBV27
CDR3 protein: ASSLREPYEQY

clone size: few
V gene: TRBV7-2
CDR3 protein: ASNPGLDYNEQF

clone size: many
V gene: TRBV7-9
CDR3 protein: ASSPRGESTEAF

clone size: once
V gene: TRBV5-1
CDR3 protein: ASSESGGSVAGQETQY

clone size: .
V gene: TRBV28
CDR3 protein: ASRPPGQPQH

clone size: .
V gene: TRBV29-1
CDR3 protein: SVLRAAASTDTQY

clone size: .
V gene: TRBV3-1
CDR3 protein: ASSLWTGLSDTQY

clone size: .
V gene: TRBV20-1
CDR3 protein: SARLSPDRVVNEQF

clone size: many
V gene: TRBV5-1
CDR3 protein: ASTPRGSKGPEAF

clone size: .
V gene: TRBV30
CDR3 protein: AWSVGRDLYGYT

clone size: many
V gene: TRBV12-3/TRBV12-4
CDR3 protein: AAWGGSEGSTDTQY

clone size: many
V gene: TRBV28
CDR3 protein: ASSLLFRTDTQY

clone size: .
V gene: TRBV28
CDR3 protein: DSSSPGTSGNRLGEQF

clone size: .
V gene: TRBV5-5
CDR3 protein: ASRKGLAGVRYTGELF

clone size: few
V gene: TRBV12-3/TRBV12-4
CDR3 protein: ASSPALGAGANVLT

clone size: many
V gene: TRBV27
CDR3 protein: ASSLLAGGRGETQY

clone size: .
V gene: TRBV29-1
CDR3 protein: SSGTSKVNEQF

clone size: .
V gene: TRBV5-6
CDR3 protein: ASSSQRTTGTSYEQY